The T cell receptor beta chain under discussion was sequenced for a study of cytomegalovirus exposure and HLA in healthy donors. The study, taken as a whole, reports: The majority of CMV-associated TCR beta chains were reported as apparently HLA-restricted in a later analysis. Sequence variants that were highly shared formed a cluster that was likely a sequencing artifact. In a later analysis, across HLA loci, associated TCR counts were highest for DRB1, lowest for HLA-C. CMV serostatus was the only recorded immune exposure for donors.

PCR amplification relied on 60 Vbeta primers (plus 13 Jbeta primers). Measured with immunoSEQ multiplex PCR; TCRdb has only the in-frame clones, and not every one. Of roughly 150,000 clones in the sample, 80% are singletons; the top ten hold about 2.5%. Germline lookup yields CDR1 GTSNPN and CDR2 SVGIG (reference sequence). The V gene end was trimmed by 2 bases and the J gene end by 10 bases; junction bases not matched to a gene: 8. The CDR3 spans 13 residues. This clone has only a few counts. Its antigen is still unknown. The receptor was isolated from a male donor in good health and CMV-seronegative. The chain links TRBV30 to TRBJ2-1; 7 bases match TRBD2. Sequenced sample: PBMCs. The CDR3, as DNA: TGTGCCTGGAGTCACGGGCGGGGGAGGGAGCAGTTCTTC. Its translation is CAWSHGRGREQFF.